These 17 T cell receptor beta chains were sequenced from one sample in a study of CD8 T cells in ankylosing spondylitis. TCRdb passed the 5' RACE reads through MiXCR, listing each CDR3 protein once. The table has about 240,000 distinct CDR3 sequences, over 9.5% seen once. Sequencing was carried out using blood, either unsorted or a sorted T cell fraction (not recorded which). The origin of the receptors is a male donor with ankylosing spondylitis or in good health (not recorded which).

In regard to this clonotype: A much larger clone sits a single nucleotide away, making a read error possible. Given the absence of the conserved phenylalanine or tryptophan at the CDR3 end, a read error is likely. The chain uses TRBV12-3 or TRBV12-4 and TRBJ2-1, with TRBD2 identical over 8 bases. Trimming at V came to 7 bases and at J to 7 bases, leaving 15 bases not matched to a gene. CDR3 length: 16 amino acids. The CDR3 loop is CASTLEGTSRRNEQFL. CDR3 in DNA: TGTGCCAGCACCCTGGAGGGGACTAGTCGAAGGAATGAGCAGTTCCTC.

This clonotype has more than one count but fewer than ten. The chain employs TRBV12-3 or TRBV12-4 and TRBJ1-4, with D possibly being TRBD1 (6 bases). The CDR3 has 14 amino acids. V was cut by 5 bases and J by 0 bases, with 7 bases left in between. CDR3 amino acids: CASSGQSTNEKLFF. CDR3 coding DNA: TGTGCCAGCAGTGGACAGTCAACTAATGAAAAACTGTTTTTT.

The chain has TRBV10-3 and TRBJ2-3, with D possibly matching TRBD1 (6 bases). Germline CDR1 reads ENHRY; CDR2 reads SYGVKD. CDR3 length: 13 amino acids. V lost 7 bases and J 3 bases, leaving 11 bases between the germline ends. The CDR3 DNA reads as TGTGCCATCACCCGAGGACAGACAGATACGCAGTATTTT. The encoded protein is CAITRGQTDTQYF.

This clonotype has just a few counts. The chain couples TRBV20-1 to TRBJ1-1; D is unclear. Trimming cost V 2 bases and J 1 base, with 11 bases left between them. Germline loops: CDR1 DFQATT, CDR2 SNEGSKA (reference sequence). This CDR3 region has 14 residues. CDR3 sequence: CSARPLGGNTEAFF. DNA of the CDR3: TGCAGTGCTAGACCCTTAGGCGGGAACACTGAAGCTTTCTTT.

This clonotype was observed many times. CDR3 DNA sequence: TGTGCCAGCAGCCCTTTAGGAACCGATGAGCAGTTCTTC. Its protein is CASSPLGTDEQFF. V usage is TRBV9 and J usage is TRBJ2-1; D gene unclear. V shed 4 bases and J shed 8 bases, with 13 bases lying between them. This CDR3 is built from 13 residues. Germline lookup yields CDR1 SGDLS and CDR2 YYNGEE.

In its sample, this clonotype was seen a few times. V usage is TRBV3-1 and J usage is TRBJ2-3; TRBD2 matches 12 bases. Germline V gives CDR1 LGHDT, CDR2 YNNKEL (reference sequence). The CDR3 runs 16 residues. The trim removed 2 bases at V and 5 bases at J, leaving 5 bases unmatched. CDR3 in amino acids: CASSQLSTSGGDTQYF. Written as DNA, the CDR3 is TGTGCCAGCAGCCAACTCTCGACTAGCGGGGGAGATACGCAGTATTTT.

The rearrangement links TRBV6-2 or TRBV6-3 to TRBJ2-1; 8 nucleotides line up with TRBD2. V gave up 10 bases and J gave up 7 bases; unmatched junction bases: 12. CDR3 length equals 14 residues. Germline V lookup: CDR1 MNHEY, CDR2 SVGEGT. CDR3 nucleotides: TGTGCCACCAAAAACCCGGGGGGGAGGAATGAGCAGTTCTTC. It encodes CATKNPGGRNEQFF.

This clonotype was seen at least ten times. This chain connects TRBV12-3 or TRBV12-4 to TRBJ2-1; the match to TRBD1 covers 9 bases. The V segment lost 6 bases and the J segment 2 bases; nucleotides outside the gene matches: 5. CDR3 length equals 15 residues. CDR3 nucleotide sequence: TGTGCCAGCAGCGCGACAGGGGGAACCTACAATGAGCAGTTCTTC. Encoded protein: CASSATGGTYNEQFF.

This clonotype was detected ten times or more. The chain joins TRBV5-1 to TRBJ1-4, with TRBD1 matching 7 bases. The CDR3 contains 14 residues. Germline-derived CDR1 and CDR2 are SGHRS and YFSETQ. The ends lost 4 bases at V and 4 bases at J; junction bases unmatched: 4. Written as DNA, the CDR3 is TGCGCCAGCAGCCCTGGACAGGTTAATGAAAAACTGTTTTTT. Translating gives CASSPGQVNEKLFF.

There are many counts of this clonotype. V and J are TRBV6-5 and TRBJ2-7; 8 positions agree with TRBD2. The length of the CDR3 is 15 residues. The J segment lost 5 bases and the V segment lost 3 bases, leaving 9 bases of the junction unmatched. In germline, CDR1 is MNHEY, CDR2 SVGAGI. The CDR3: CASSYSSGRGNEQYF. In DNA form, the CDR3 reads TGTGCCAGCAGTTATTCAAGCGGGAGAGGCAACGAGCAGTACTTC.

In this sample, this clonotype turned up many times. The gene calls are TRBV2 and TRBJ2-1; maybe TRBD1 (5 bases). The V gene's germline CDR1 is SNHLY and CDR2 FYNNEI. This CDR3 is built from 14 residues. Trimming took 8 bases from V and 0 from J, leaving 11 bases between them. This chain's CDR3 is CASPGSSSYNEQFF. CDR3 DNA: TGTGCCAGCCCAGGGTCCAGCTCCTACAATGAGCAGTTCTTC.

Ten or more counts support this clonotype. CDR3 sequence: CSANGAESTDTQYF. DNA for the CDR3: TGCAGTGCAAATGGCGCTGAAAGCACAGATACGCAGTATTTT. This chain uses TRBV20-1 with TRBJ2-3; no clear D gene. Germline V lookup: CDR1 DFQATT, CDR2 SNEGSKA (reference sequence). The ends were cut back, 6 bases at V and 0 bases at J, with 13 bases in the middle. CDR3 length equals 14 residues.

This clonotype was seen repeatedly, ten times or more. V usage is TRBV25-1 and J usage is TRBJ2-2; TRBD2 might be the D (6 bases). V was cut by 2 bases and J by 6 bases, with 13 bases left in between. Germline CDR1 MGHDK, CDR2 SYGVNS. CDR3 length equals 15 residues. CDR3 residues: CASSEGGGEAGELFF. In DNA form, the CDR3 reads TGTGCCAGCAGTGAAGGTGGCGGGGAGGCCGGGGAGCTGTTTTTT.

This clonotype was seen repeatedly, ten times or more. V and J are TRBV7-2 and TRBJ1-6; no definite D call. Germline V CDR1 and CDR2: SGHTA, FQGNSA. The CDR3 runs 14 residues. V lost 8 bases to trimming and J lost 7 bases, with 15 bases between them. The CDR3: CASRPGRKNSPLHF. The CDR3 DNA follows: TGTGCCAGCCGGCCGGGTCGTAAAAATTCACCCCTCCACTTT.

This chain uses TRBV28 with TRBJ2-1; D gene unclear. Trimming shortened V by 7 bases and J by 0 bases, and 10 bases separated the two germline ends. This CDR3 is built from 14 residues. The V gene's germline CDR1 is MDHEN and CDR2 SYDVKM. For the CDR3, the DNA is TGTGCCAGCATCCTGTCTGGCTCCTACAATGAGCAGTTCTTC. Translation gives CASILSGSYNEQFF.

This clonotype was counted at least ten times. CDR3 loop: CASSIDRHTNYGYTF. DNA for the CDR3: TGCGCCAGCAGCATTGACAGGCATACTAACTATGGCTACACCTTC. This rearrangement joins TRBV5-1 to TRBJ1-2; D is possibly TRBD1 (6 bases). CDR1 and CDR2 (germline): SGHRS, YFSETQ. The length of the CDR3 is 15 residues. Trimming took off 4 bases at V and 0 bases at J, with 13 bases between the two ends.

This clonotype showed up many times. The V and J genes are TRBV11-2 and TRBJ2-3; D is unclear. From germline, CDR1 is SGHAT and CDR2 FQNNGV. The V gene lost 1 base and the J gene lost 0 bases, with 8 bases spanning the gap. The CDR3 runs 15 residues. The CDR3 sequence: CASSLGPLSTDTQYF. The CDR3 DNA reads TGTGCCAGCAGCTTAGGGCCCTTAAGCACAGATACGCAGTATTTT.